This T cell receptor beta chain was obtained from a study of T cell repertoires in cytomegalovirus infection. Study conclusions and caveats: The ex vivo response was dominated by HLA-C-restricted CMV-specific TCR beta clonotypes.

The CDR3 loop spans 11 amino acids. The germline gives CDR1 DFQATT, CDR2 SNEGSKA (reference sequence). This clonotype was detected ten times or more. Its antigen is not known. The junction shows a germline mismatch at one end, possibly a read error. TCRdb ran MiXCR on the reads and lists one entry per CDR3 protein. The table includes about 140,000 distinct CDR3 sequences, 5.5% to 7% detected once. Material: PBMCs. The V call is TRBV20-1, the J call TRBJ1-1; no clear D. This receptor was identified in a human donor in good health (CMV status not recorded). Some clones in this sample may be carry-over from other donors' samples. The CDR3: CSAKGGPEAFF. CDR3 nucleotide sequence: TGCAGCGCTAAGGGAGGCCCCGAAGCTTTCTTT.